This TCR beta chain was sequenced for a study of blood T cell repertoires in COVID-19. At the level of the study: Researchers got acute and convalescent COVID-19 samples from the United States, Italy and Spain. Sources were T cells, B-cell-depleted T cells, or PBMCs; the material itself was cDNA or gDNA.

As originally analysed: Estimated nucleated cell counts came from reference gene primer amplification. Here immunoSEQ multiplex PCR was the method, and the copy in TCRdb shows in-frame clones only, minus some. V, J and clone size are those of that table, while D and trimming were read from the DNA. The profile shows about 180,000 clones, around 80% of them singletons. Trimming removed 4 bases from V and 3 bases from J; junction bases left unmatched: 9. Germline V CDR1 and CDR2: MNHEY, SMNVEV (reference sequence). CDR3 size: 15 residues. The source material was peripheral blood. The chain combines TRBV27 with TRBJ2-7, with 7 bases fitting TRBD2. The clonotype comes from a man in his 70s with active or convalescent COVID-19. CDR3 protein: CASSSRGVTDYEQYF. The CDR3 DNA reads as TGTGCCAGCAGTTCTCGGGGGGTTACGGACTACGAGCAGTACTTC.